This T cell receptor (beta chain) was sequenced in a study of blood T cell repertoires in COVID-19. Study summary: Spain, Italy and the United States supplied samples that represented acute and convalescent COVID-19. Sample material is recorded as cDNA or gDNA derived from T cells, B-cell-depleted T cells, or PBMCs.

Per the authors' pipeline: Amplification of reference gene primers was used by the study to estimate nucleated cell counts. Some clones are missing from TCRdb's copy, which holds only in-frame ones; the method was immunoSEQ multiplex PCR. V, J and clone size are taken as reported in that table, and D and trimming were inferred from the DNA itself. The sample shows under 95,000 clones, roughly 87% of them seen only once. Trimming took 4 bases from V and 7 from J; bases not matched to a gene: 8. Per germline, CDR1 SGHTS and CDR2 YDEGEE. This CDR3 has 16 residues. This clonotype originated in a man between 60 and 75 years old with acute or convalescent COVID-19. The sequencing input was peripheral blood. This chain links TRBV5-8 with TRBJ2-1, with 13 bases aligning to TRBD2. The CDR3 sequence is CASSIPTSGGANEQFF. The CDR3, as DNA: TGTGCCAGCAGCATCCCCACTAGCGGGGGGGCAAATGAGCAGTTCTTC.